The present T cell receptor beta chain was sequenced within a study of blood T cell repertoires in COVID-19. About the research overall: Material from acute and convalescent COVID-19 was sourced from the United States, Italy and Spain. T cells, B-cell-depleted T cells, or PBMCs supplied cDNA or gDNA.

With 2 bases removed from V and 2 bases from J, the gap between germline ends came to 15 bases. The CDR3 loop spans 16 amino acids. CDR1 is LGHNA, CDR2 YSLEER, per germline. As handled by the study authors: The authors estimated nucleated cell counts from reference gene primer amplification. Clones were read by immunoSEQ multiplex PCR, and TCRdb kept only the in-frame ones, dropping some. V, J and clone size are those of that table, while D and trimming were read from the DNA. The sample has roughly 110,000 clones, 75% to 85% seen once. The receptor was derived from a human donor in a cohort sampled during active COVID-19. The chain combines TRBV4-3 with TRBJ1-2; weak D call: TRBD1 (6 bases). The sequencing sample was made of peripheral blood. The CDR3 coding sequence is TGCGCCAGCAGCCAAAACTATCAGGGGTTAAACTATGGCTACACCTTC. It is translated as CASSQNYQGLNYGYTF.